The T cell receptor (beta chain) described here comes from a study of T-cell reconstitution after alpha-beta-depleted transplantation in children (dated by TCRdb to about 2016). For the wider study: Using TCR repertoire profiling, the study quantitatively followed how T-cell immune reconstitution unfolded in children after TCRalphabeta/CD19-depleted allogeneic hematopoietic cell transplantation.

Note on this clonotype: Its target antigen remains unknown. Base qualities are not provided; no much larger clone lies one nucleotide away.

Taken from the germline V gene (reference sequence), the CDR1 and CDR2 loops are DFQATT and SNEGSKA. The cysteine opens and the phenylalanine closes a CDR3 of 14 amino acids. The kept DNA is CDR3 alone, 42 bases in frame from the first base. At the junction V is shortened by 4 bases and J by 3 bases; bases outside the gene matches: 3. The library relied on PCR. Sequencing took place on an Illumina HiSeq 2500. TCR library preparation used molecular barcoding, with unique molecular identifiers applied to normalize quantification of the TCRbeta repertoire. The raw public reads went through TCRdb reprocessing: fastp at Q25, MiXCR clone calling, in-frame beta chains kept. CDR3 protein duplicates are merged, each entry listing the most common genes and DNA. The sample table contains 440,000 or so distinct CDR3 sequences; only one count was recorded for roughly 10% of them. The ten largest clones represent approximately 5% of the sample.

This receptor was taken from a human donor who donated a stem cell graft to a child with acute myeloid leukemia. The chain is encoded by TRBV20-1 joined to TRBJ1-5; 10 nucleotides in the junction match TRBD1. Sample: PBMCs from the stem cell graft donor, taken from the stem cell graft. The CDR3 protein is CSAKTGGNNQPQHF. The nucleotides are TGCAGTGCTAAGACAGGGGGCAACAATCAGCCCCAGCATTTT.